This TCR beta chain is from a study of T cell responses to AZD1222 COVID-19 vaccine. Regarding the study as a whole: Reportedly, nearly half the spike-specific TCRs target unmutated variant regions. Donor demographics were predominantly white British with a female majority; clonal diversity may be underestimated.

The CDR3 totals 14 residues. The germline CDR1 and CDR2 sequences are SGHAT and FQNNGV. The J segment lost 4 bases and the V segment lost 4 bases, leaving 3 bases of the junction unmatched. In regard to this clone: Its cognate antigen is unknown.

Clones were read by immunoSEQ multiplex PCR, and TCRdb kept only the in-frame ones, dropping some. Of 150,000 to 200,000 clones in the sample, over 80% were seen once. Specimen: peripheral blood, collected on day 0 of AZD1222 vaccination. The receptor was isolated from an adult in good health. J is TRBJ1-5 and V is TRBV11-2, with 8 bases identical to TRBD1. CDR3 DNA sequence: TGTGCCAGCAGCTCACGGACAGGGAATCAGCCCCAGCATTTT. It yields the protein CASSSRTGNQPQHF.